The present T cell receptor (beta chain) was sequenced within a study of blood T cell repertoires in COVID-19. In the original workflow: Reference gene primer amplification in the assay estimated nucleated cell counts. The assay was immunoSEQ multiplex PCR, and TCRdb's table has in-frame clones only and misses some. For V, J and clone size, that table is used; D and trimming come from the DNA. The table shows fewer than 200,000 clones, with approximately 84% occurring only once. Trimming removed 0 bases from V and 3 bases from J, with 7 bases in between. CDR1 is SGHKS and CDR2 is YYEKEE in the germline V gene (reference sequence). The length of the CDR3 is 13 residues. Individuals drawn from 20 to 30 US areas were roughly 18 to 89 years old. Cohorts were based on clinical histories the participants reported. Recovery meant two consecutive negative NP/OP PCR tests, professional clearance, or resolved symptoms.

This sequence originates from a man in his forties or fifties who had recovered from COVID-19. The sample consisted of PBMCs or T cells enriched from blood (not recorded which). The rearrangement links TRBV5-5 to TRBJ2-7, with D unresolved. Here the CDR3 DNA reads TGTGCCAGCAGCTTGGGTTCCGGCTACGAGCAGTACTTC. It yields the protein CASSLGSGYEQYF. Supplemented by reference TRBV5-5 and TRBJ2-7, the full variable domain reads DAGVTQSPTHLIKTRGQQVTLRCSPISGHKSVSWYQQVLGQGPQFIFQYYEKEERGRGNFPDRFSARQFPNYSSELNVNALLLGDSALYLCASSLGSGYEQYFGPGTRLTVT.